The 8 T cell receptor beta chains below were found in one sample sequenced in a study of human T cells and chemical hapten exposure. TCRdb itself ran the RACE reads through MiXCR, one entry per CDR3 protein. The sample lists about 340,000 distinct CDR3 sequences; approximately 6.9% were seen once. Indicated time point: patch test 1, 2 weeks after DPC sensitization. The treatment here: therapeutic diphenylcyclopropenone sensitization with weekly scalp DPC. Sample: whole blood, taken in connection with sensitization to the hapten diphenylcyclopropenone (DPC). Receptors were obtained from a woman under 30 with alopecia areata. Some clones in this sample may be carry-over from other donors' samples.

This clonotype came up many times. A junction end diverges from the germline sequence, so it may reflect a read error. The chain recombines TRBV4-3 with TRBJ2-3, with TRBD2 matching over 8 bases. Germline V lookup: CDR1 LGHNA, CDR2 YSLEER. This CDR3 has 16 residues. The CDR3 loop is CASSQEAGGPTDTQYF. CDR3 sequence (DNA): TGCGCCAGCAGCCAAGAGGCGGGGGGCCCGACAGATACGCAGTACTTT.

The table lists this clonotype with many counts. This sequence joins TRBV6-1 and TRBJ2-3, with TRBD2 matching over 12 bases. With 6 bases clipped from V and 5 bases from J, the junction kept 15 bases outside the gene matches. The CDR3 sequence is 18 residues long. Per germline, CDR1 MNHNS and CDR2 SASEGT. CDR3 loop: CASSPGWASGGVRDTQYF. CDR3 coding DNA: TGTGCCAGCAGCCCCGGATGGGCTAGCGGGGGGGTCAGAGATACGCAGTATTTT.

This clonotype was counted only a few times. V gene TRBV21-1 combines with J gene TRBJ1-2; the table's D call, TRBD1, was not checked against the DNA. TRBV21-1 is a listed pseudogene. The CDR3 contains 15 residues. CDR3 region: CASSKKVACDYGYTF. The CDR3 nucleotides are TGTGCCAGCAGCAAAAAGGTGGCCTGTGACTATGGCTACACCTTC.

The chain carries TRBV7-9 and TRBJ1-1; D unclear. Germline CDR1 is SEHNR and CDR2 is FQNEAQ (reference sequence). Between the trimmed V and J ends, which lost 1 base and 5 bases, there was a span of 14 bases. The CDR3 runs 15 residues. The CDR3 DNA reads as TGTGCCAGCAGCTTAGACAGTCGACCGGGGACTGAAGCTTTCTTT. Its protein is CASSLDSRPGTEAFF.

There are a few counts of this clonotype. The rearrangement uses TRBV10-3 and TRBJ2-3; 11 nucleotides align to TRBD2. The CDR3 runs to 14 residues. CDR1 and CDR2 from the germline V gene are ENHRY and SYGVKD. J lost 3 bases, V lost 4 bases, and 0 bases had no gene match. CDR3 residues: CAISASGGTDTQYF. The CDR3, as DNA: TGTGCCATCAGTGCTAGCGGGGGGACAGATACGCAGTATTTT.

This clonotype was detected only a few times. The chain joins TRBV6-6 to TRBJ1-4; 8 bases are a match to TRBD1. V gave up 7 bases and J gave up 0 bases; unmatched junction bases: 4. CDR1 is MNHNY, CDR2 SVGAGI, per germline (reference sequence). CDR3 length: 15 residues. DNA for the CDR3: TGTGCCAGCACCACAGGGGGGACAACTAATGAAAAACTGTTTTTT. Amino acid sequence: CASTTGGTTNEKLFF.

This clonotype showed up just a few times. The chain carries TRBV20-1 and TRBJ2-3, with D maybe TRBD2 (6 bases). Trimming took 3 bases from V and 6 from J, leaving 19 bases between them. CDR3 size: 15 residues. Germline CDR1 DFQATT, CDR2 SNEGSKA (reference sequence). Here the CDR3 reads CSASEWGVLSDTQYF. CDR3 DNA: TGCAGTGCTAGCGAGTGGGGGGTACTTTCGGATACGCAGTATTTT.

The CDR3 sequence: CASSFGGGSNQPQHF. CDR3 in DNA: TGTGCCAGCAGCTTTGGAGGGGGTAGCAATCAGCCCCAGCATTTT. V gene TRBV5-4 combines with J gene TRBJ1-5; maybe TRBD1 (6 bases). Trimming took off 2 bases at V and 0 bases at J, with 9 bases between the two ends. This CDR3 has 15 residues. Germline CDR1 is SGHNT and CDR2 is YYREEE (reference sequence).